The 24 T cell receptor beta chains presented below share a single source sample, sequenced in a study of T cell responses to AZD1222 COVID-19 vaccine. Clones were read by immunoSEQ multiplex PCR, and TCRdb kept only the in-frame ones, dropping some. The sample consists of over 100,000 clones, 75% to 90% of them appearing once. The sequencing used peripheral blood, collected on day 0 of AZD1222 vaccination. These receptors were collected from an adult in good health.

V gene TRBV19 combines with J gene TRBJ2-1; 7 positions agree with TRBD2. With 6 bases clipped from V and 7 bases from J, the junction kept 12 bases outside the gene matches. The CDR3 sequence is 15 residues long. Germline CDR1 reads LNHDA; CDR2 reads SQIVND (reference sequence). This chain's CDR3 is CASRSWAGDRNEQFF. CDR3 DNA sequence: TGTGCCAGTAGGAGTTGGGCGGGAGATCGGAATGAGCAGTTCTTC.

V usage is TRBV10-1 and J usage is TRBJ2-1, with 9 bases lining up with TRBD2. Unmatched junction bases numbered 12, after V lost 2 bases and J lost 10 bases. The germline CDR1 and CDR2 sequences are WNHNN and SYGVQD (reference sequence). The CDR3 totals 16 residues. In DNA form, the CDR3 reads TGCGCCAGCAGTGAGAACTTGGCGGGAGGGCCTGGGGAGCAGTTCTTC. It specifies CASSENLAGGPGEQFF.

The chain combines TRBV28 with TRBJ2-1; 8 bases line up with TRBD1. The junction had 6 bases not matched to a gene; V was cut back by 3 bases and J by 2 bases. The germline CDR1 and CDR2 sequences are MDHEN and SYDVKM. The CDR3 contains 16 residues. For the CDR3, the DNA is TGTGCCAGCAGTTTTCTGTCCAGGGGGCCCTACAATGAGCAGTTCTTC. This codes for CASSFLSRGPYNEQFF.

About this clone: At one end, the junction sequence differs from germline, possibly due to a read error. This chain links TRBV7-3 with TRBJ1-4; weak D call: TRBD1 (6 bases). CDR3 size: 11 residues. Germline assignment: CDR1 SGHTA and CDR2 FQGTGA. The CDR3 here is CASSLLAGAGF. The CDR3 DNA reads as TGTGCCAGCAGCTTACTCGCAGGGGCAGGTTTT.

This clone has a handful of counts. The CDR3: CASSPERVPFDTGELFF. CDR3 DNA sequence: TGTGCCAGCAGTCCCGAGAGGGTACCCTTCGACACCGGGGAGCTGTTTTTT. The chain joins TRBV27 to TRBJ2-2; weak D call: TRBD2 (5 bases). The CDR3 spans 17 residues. The germline V gene has CDR1 MNHEY and CDR2 SMNVEV (reference sequence). The V end was cut by 5 bases, the J end by 3 bases, with 19 bases between.

The rearrangement joins TRBV3-1 (or the pseudogene TRBV3-2) to TRBJ1-4, with D unresolved. Trimming removed 0 bases at V and 0 bases at J, with 5 bases between. The CDR3 contains 15 residues. Germline CDR1 and CDR2: LGHDT and YNNKEL (reference sequence). This chain's CDR3 is CASSQEVATNEKLFF. The CDR3 bases are TGTGCCAGCAGCCAAGAGGTCGCAACTAATGAAAAACTGTTTTTT.

By sample fraction, this clone is medium-sized. The chain employs TRBV7-2 and TRBJ1-3; D is uncertain. The germline V gene has CDR1 SGHTA and CDR2 FQGNSA. This CDR3 region has 14 residues. V shed 1 base and J shed 2 bases, with 6 bases lying between them. CDR3 sequence reads: CASSLVGAGNTIYF. CDR3 nucleotides: TGTGCCAGCAGCTTAGTTGGAGCTGGAAACACCATATATTTT.

V and J are TRBV4-1 and TRBJ2-1, with D perhaps assigned TRBD1 or TRBD2 (5 bases each). Between the trimmed V and J ends, which lost 5 bases and 5 bases, there was a span of 16 bases. Germline CDR1 and CDR2: MGHRA and YSYEKL. This CDR3 contains 15 residues. This CDR3 reads CASSFRDQGDNEQFF. CDR3 in DNA: TGCGCCAGCAGCTTCCGGGACCAAGGGGACAATGAGCAGTTCTTC.

The rearrangement joins TRBV24-1 to TRBJ1-2; maybe TRBD1 (6 bases). The V end was cut by 4 bases, the J end by 4 bases, with 9 bases between. The CDR3 is 13 residues long. Germline V gene data show CDR1 as KGHDR and CDR2 as SFDVKD. CDR3 loop: CATSEGGTYGYTF. CDR3 DNA: TGTGCCACCAGTGAGGGGGGCACCTATGGCTACACCTTC.

V usage is TRBV6-6 and J usage is TRBJ2-7; TRBD2 matches at 11 bases. CDR3 length: 17 residues. J lost 7 bases, V lost 5 bases, and 16 bases had no gene match. Germline V gene data show CDR1 as MNHNY and CDR2 as SVGAGI (reference sequence). For the CDR3, the DNA is TGTGCCAGCAGTCAGGCACTAGCGGGAGTATGGGGGGTTGAGCAGTACTTC. It yields the protein CASSQALAGVWGVEQYF.

The chain employs TRBV28 and TRBJ2-5, with 11 bases aligning to TRBD2. This CDR3 has 16 residues. The V and J ends lost 3 bases and 1 base, in that order; junction bases with no gene match: 4. CDR1 and CDR2 from the germline V gene are MDHEN and SYDVKM. The DNA for the CDR3 is TGTGCCAGCAGTTTTAGCGGGAGGGGGACCCAAGAGACCCAGTACTTC. Protein product: CASSFSGRGTQETQYF.

This clone appeared once. V and J are TRBV30 and TRBJ2-5, with 7 nucleotides matching TRBD2. This CDR3 is 15 amino acids long. CDR1 is GTSNPN and CDR2 is SVGIG in the germline V gene (reference sequence). V was pared by 0 bases and J by 7 bases, with 11 bases of the junction left unmatched. CDR3 amino acids: CAWSVQLASGGTQYF. CDR3 bases: TGTGCCTGGAGTGTACAACTCGCTTCGGGGGGGACCCAGTACTTC.

The rearrangement links TRBV5-4 to TRBJ2-7; D is unresolved. The V gene lost 0 bases and the J gene lost 5 bases, with 15 bases spanning the gap. The CDR3 length is 15 residues. Germline lookup yields CDR1 SGHNT and CDR2 YYREEE (reference sequence). The CDR3 reads CASSLDGGLIDEQYF. In DNA, the CDR3 is TGTGCCAGCAGCTTGGACGGTGGCCTAATAGACGAGCAGTACTTC.

This chain links TRBV3-1 (or the pseudogene TRBV3-2) with TRBJ2-3; perhaps D is TRBD1 or TRBD2 (5 bases each). Between the trimmed V and J ends, which lost 3 bases and 0 bases, there was a span of 16 bases. CDR1 and CDR2 from the germline V gene are LGHDT and YNNKEL (reference sequence). CDR3 length: 17 residues. The chain's CDR3 is CASSQTPDGASTDTQYF. The CDR3 DNA follows: TGTGCCAGCAGCCAGACCCCCGACGGGGCAAGCACAGATACGCAGTATTTT.

The rearrangement joins TRBV3-1 (or the pseudogene TRBV3-2) to TRBJ2-7; weak D call: TRBD1 (5 bases). Germline lookup yields CDR1 LGHDT and CDR2 YNNKEL (reference sequence). Trimming cost V 0 bases and J 12 bases, with 18 bases left between them. The CDR3 contains 14 residues. The DNA for the CDR3 is TGTGCCAGCAGCCAAGATCAGGGTACCCTCCGACTGTACTTC. Translation: CASSQDQGTLRLYF.

J is TRBJ2-5 and V is TRBV2; D gene ambiguous. Germline values: CDR1 SNHLY, CDR2 FYNNEI. V gave up 6 bases and J gave up 4 bases, with 9 bases separating them. This CDR3 is 12 amino acids long. In DNA, the CDR3 is TGTGCCAGCAGAAGGGTAGGAGAGACCCAGTACTTC. Encoded protein: CASRRVGETQYF.

Notes on this clone: The same CDR3 is also encoded by other DNA sequences in this sample. This chain uses TRBV7-9 with TRBJ1-2; D not certain. CDR1 and CDR2 from the germline V gene are SEHNR and FQNEAQ (reference sequence). Trimming pared 2 bases from V and 2 bases from J, leaving 6 bases between. The CDR3 has 13 residues. Here the CDR3 reads CASSLSQNYGYTF. The CDR3 DNA sequence: TGTGCCAGCAGCTTAAGTCAGAACTATGGCTACACCTTC.

V usage is TRBV20-1 and J usage is TRBJ2-7, with 11 bases identical to TRBD1. The germline V gene has CDR1 DFQATT and CDR2 SNEGSKA (reference sequence). Trimming cost V 3 bases and J 4 bases; bases outside gene matches: 5. The CDR3 is 14 residues long. The CDR3 region is CSASGDRGKYEQYF. The CDR3 DNA reads TGCAGTGCTAGTGGGGACAGGGGGAAATACGAGCAGTACTTC.

This clone was seen once. DNA for the CDR3: TGTGCCAGCAGCTTAGCGACAGGGGACTTTTACTACACCTTC. Translating it yields CASSLATGDFYYTF. The chain is built from TRBV7-8 and TRBJ1-2; 8 bases are shared with TRBD1. CDR1 is SGHVS and CDR2 is FQNEAQ in the germline V gene. The CDR3 loop spans 14 amino acids. The J segment lost 10 bases and the V segment lost 0 bases, leaving 7 bases of the junction unmatched.

V is TRBV20-1 and J is TRBJ1-5; D perhaps matches TRBD1 (5 bases). V lost 3 bases and J lost 1, with 13 bases in between. Germline V gives CDR1 DFQATT, CDR2 SNEGSKA (reference sequence). This CDR3 contains 15 residues. The DNA of the CDR3 is TGCAGTGCTAGTCCCCCAGGGTGGAGCAATCAGCCCCAGCATTTT. This gives the protein CSASPPGWSNQPQHF.

The V call is TRBV10-2, the J call TRBJ1-2, with TRBD1 as a possible D gene (6 bases). The V and J ends lost 0 bases and 6 bases respectively, with 8 bases between them. The germline CDR1 and CDR2 sequences are WSHSY and SAAADI. The CDR3 is made up of 13 amino acids. CDR3 region: CASSESGGNGYTF. CDR3 nucleotide sequence: TGCGCCAGCAGTGAGTCAGGGGGGAATGGCTACACCTTC.

V gene TRBV5-8 combines with J gene TRBJ1-6; 10 bases align to TRBD1. V shed 3 bases and J 4 bases; nucleotides not matched to a gene: 4. This CDR3 is built from 16 residues. Germline assignment: CDR1 SGHTS and CDR2 YDEGEE. DNA for the CDR3: TGTGCCAGCAGCTCCAGGGGACAGGGGTATAATTCACCCCTCCACTTT. It codes for CASSSRGQGYNSPLHF.

This sequence joins TRBV11-3 and TRBJ2-1, with 10 nucleotides matching TRBD2. J was trimmed by 4 bases and V by 5 bases; bases with no gene match: 8. Germline CDR1 reads SGHNT; CDR2 reads YENEEA. This CDR3 is 16 amino acids long. In DNA, the CDR3 is TGTGCCAGCAGCCCGACGACTAGCGGGCAGTACAATGAGCAGTTCTTC. Translation gives CASSPTTSGQYNEQFF.

The chain combines TRBV10-3 with TRBJ2-1; no clear D gene. The CDR3 contains 13 residues. The germline gives CDR1 ENHRY, CDR2 SYGVKD. Trimming removed 10 bases at V and 3 bases at J, with 13 bases between. CDR3 protein: CATEADSYNEQFF. In nucleotides, the CDR3 is TGTGCCACCGAGGCGGATAGCTACAATGAGCAGTTCTTC.